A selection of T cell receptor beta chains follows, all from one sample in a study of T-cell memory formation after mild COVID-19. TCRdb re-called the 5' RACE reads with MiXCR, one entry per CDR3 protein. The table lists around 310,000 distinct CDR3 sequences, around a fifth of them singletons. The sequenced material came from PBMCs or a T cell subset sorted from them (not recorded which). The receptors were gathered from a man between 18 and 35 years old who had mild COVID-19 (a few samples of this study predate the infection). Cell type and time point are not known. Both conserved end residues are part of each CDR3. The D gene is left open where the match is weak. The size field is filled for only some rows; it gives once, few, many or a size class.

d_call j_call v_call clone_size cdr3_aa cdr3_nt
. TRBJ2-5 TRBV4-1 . CASSLRGGSRETQYF TGCGCCAGCAGCCTCCGGGGAGGAAGTCGAGAGACCCAGTACTTC
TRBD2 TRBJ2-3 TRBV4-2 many CASSQGVAGGTDTQYF TGTGCCAGCAGCCAAGGCGTAGCGGGGGGGACAGATACGCAGTATTTT
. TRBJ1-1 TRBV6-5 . CASWHGLEAFF TGTGCCAGCTGGCACGGTCTTGAAGCTTTCTTT
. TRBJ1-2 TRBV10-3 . CATSETLYGYTF TGTGCCACCTCAGAGACGCTTTATGGCTACACCTTC
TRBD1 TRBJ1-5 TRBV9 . CASSAGQGSGNQPQHF TGTGCCAGCAGTGCGGGACAGGGCAGTGGCAATCAGCCCCAGCATTTT
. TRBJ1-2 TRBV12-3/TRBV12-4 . CASSSTWNGYTF TGTGCCAGCAGTTCGACCTGGAATGGCTACACCTTC
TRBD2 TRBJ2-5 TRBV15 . CATSRATRGDGETQYF TGTGCCACCAGCCGGGCGACGCGGGGGGATGGGGAGACCCAGTACTTC
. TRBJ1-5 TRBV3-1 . CASSRNRDQPQHF TGTGCCAGCAGCCGTAACAGGGATCAGCCCCAGCATTTT
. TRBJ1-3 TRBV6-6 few CASTIGGPISGNTIYF TGTGCCAGCACCATAGGGGGACCGATCTCTGGAAACACCATATATTTT
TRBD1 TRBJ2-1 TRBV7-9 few CASRSGQGSGNEQFF TGTGCCAGCAGATCAGGACAGGGTTCGGGCAATGAGCAGTTCTTC
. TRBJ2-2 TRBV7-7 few CASSNVQNTGELFF TGTGCTAGCAGCAATGTACAGAACACCGGGGAGCTGTTTTTT
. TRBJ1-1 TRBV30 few CAWSVFGGDTEAFF TGTGCCTGGAGTGTATTTGGGGGGGACACTGAAGCTTTCTTT
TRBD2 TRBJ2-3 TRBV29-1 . CSVRGGAADTQYF TGCAGCGTTCGCGGGGGGGCCGCAGATACGCAGTATTTT
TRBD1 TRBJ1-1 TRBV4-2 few CASSQPTGSTEAFF TGTGCCAGCAGCCAGCCGACAGGGTCCACTGAAGCTTTCTTT
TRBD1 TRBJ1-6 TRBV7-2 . CASSLESGGYSSPLHF TGTGCCAGCAGCTTAGAGTCAGGGGGCTACAGTTCACCCCTCCACTTT
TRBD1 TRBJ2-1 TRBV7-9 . CASSPQGAEFYNEQFF TGTGCCAGCAGCCCACAGGGGGCCGAGTTTTACAATGAGCAGTTCTTC
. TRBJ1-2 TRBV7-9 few CASSLEGTFYGYTF TGTGCCAGCAGCTTAGAGGGGACATTCTATGGCTACACCTTC
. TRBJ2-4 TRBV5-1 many CASSVLGGNIQYF TGCGCCAGCAGCGTACTAGGAGGAAACATTCAGTACTTC